What follows is one T cell receptor beta chain and its context. Its antigen remains unknown. This sample is drawn from a study of a mutant IDH1 vaccine in newly diagnosed glioma. The CDR3 extends over 14 amino acids. The V and J ends lost 4 bases and 3 bases, in that order; junction bases with no gene match: 1. Germline CDR1 reads SGHDT; CDR2 reads YYEEEE. Time point described: week 11, during vaccination. A single vaccine dose contained 300 ug of mutant IDH1 20-mer peptide, and topical imiquimod was used with it. Sequenced by immunoSEQ multiplex PCR; TCRdb stores in-frame clones only, minus some. The table records around 41,000 clones, around 84% of them present only once.

The chain recombines TRBV5-6 with TRBJ2-7, with 13 bases that match TRBD2. This specimen consisted of PBMCs, obtained from a glioma patient whose treatment included an IDH1 peptide vaccine. The TCR originated in a man aged 35 to 55 with glioma. As DNA, the CDR3 is TGTGCCAGCAGCCGGACTAGCGGGAGCTACGAGCAGTACTTC. This gives the protein CASSRTSGSYEQYF.